Below, 16 T cell receptor beta chains from the same sample are listed, as sequenced in a study of breast tumors, draining lymph nodes, adjacent tissues. Axillary draining lymph nodes of breast cancer patients supplied the node samples. TCRdb re-called the multiplex PCR reads with MiXCR, one entry per CDR3 protein. Among 200,000 or so distinct CDR3 sequences, around a third were seen once, and the ten largest hold 4% to 5.5%. The sample taken for sequencing was axillary lymph node tissue. Receptors originate from a female donor with breast cancer. Some clones in this sample may be carry-over from other donors' samples.

Comment on this clonotype: This sequence may be a read error, since a much larger clone differs from it by one base. This likely comes from a read error, as the CDR3 has no conserved phenylalanine or tryptophan at its end. The gene calls are TRBV11-2 and TRBJ2-2, with a weak D call TRBD2 (6 bases). V shed 5 bases and J shed 1 base, with 17 bases lying between them. Germline V CDR1 and CDR2: SGHAT, FQNNGV. The CDR3 contains 17 residues. CDR3 bases: TGTGCCAGCAGCCAAGATAGGCTAGCGAGGAACACCGGGGAGCTGTTTTCT. Translation: CASSQDRLARNTGELFS.

There are many counts of this clonotype. The CDR3 DNA reads as TGTGCCAGCAGCCGTACAGGGGCTGTGCTCTACGAGCAGTACTTC. Residues: CASSRTGAVLYEQYF. This chain connects TRBV14 to TRBJ2-7; 7 bases line up with TRBD1. There are 15 residues in the CDR3. Germline CDR1 and CDR2: SGHDN and FVKESK. With 4 bases clipped from V and 3 bases from J, the junction kept 9 bases outside the gene matches.

This clonotype was recorded a few times. V gene TRBV28 combines with J gene TRBJ1-4; the D gene is possibly TRBD1 (5 bases). Germline V gene sequence: CDR1 MDHEN, CDR2 SYDVKM. Trimming cost V 4 bases and J 8 bases, with 20 bases left between them. The CDR3 covers 16 residues. The CDR3 nucleotides are TGTGCCAGCAGTTCCCCCCGGGGAGGGACTAGAGAAAAACTGTTTTTT. Translated: CASSSPRGGTREKLFF.

The J gene is TRBJ2-5, the V gene TRBV5-1; 8 bases agree with TRBD1. CDR1 and CDR2 (germline): SGHRS, YFSETQ. The junction had 8 bases not matched to a gene; V was cut back by 6 bases and J by 4 bases. There are 14 residues in the CDR3. The CDR3 DNA sequence: TGCGCCAGCAACACAGGGACAGGTTCAGAGACCCAGTACTTC. Its translation: CASNTGTGSETQYF.

This clonotype has at least ten counts. The rearrangement uses TRBV2 and TRBJ2-1; D is possibly TRBD1 (7 bases). V was shortened by 3 bases and J by 7 bases, with 16 bases between the two germline ends. The germline V gene has CDR1 SNHLY and CDR2 FYNNEI. The CDR3 is 15 amino acids. CDR3 loop: CASSERDSGWNEQFF. The DNA for the CDR3 is TGTGCCAGCAGTGAGCGGGACAGCGGTTGGAATGAGCAGTTCTTC.

The chain links TRBV19 to TRBJ2-7; the D gene is possibly TRBD2 (6 bases). The CDR3 totals 15 residues. Trimming shortened V by 3 bases and J by 0 bases, and 12 bases separated the two germline ends. Per germline, CDR1 LNHDA and CDR2 SQIVND (reference sequence). CDR3: CASSIGRGISYEQYF. In nucleotides, the CDR3 is TGTGCCAGTAGTATTGGACGCGGGATCTCCTACGAGCAGTACTTC.

At least ten counts were recorded for this clonotype. This chain links TRBV5-5 with TRBJ2-3; the match to TRBD2 covers 12 bases. From germline, CDR1 is SGHKS and CDR2 YYEKEE (reference sequence). This CDR3 spans 17 amino acids. V shed 0 bases and J 6 bases; nucleotides not matched to a gene: 8. As DNA, the CDR3 is TGTGCCAGCAGCTTGGCGGCTAGCGGGGGGGCAGGGGATACGCAGTATTTT. As protein: CASSLAASGGAGDTQYF.

This chain joins TRBV2 and TRBJ1-1, with D unresolved. Trimming pared 5 bases from V and 10 bases from J, leaving 17 bases between. This CDR3 has 13 amino acids. Germline CDR1 and CDR2: SNHLY and FYNNEI. DNA of the CDR3: TGTGCCAGCAGTACTCGACGGGGAGAGGCAGCTTTCTTT. Its translation: CASSTRRGEAAFF.

This clonotype was counted ten times or more. The chain employs TRBV6-4 and TRBJ2-3; 8 bases line up with TRBD2. CDR3 length equals 15 residues. V gave up 4 bases and J gave up 2 bases; unmatched junction bases: 5. Germline CDR1 MRHNA, CDR2 SNTAGT. This CDR3 reads CASSGSGGPTDTQYF. The CDR3, as DNA: TGTGCCAGCAGTGGGAGCGGGGGACCCACAGATACGCAGTATTTT.

V and J are TRBV28 and TRBJ2-1; D possibly uses TRBD1 or TRBD2 (5 bases each). From germline, CDR1 is MDHEN and CDR2 SYDVKM. Trimming cost V 6 bases and J 3 bases, with 12 bases left between them. The CDR3 has 14 amino acids. Written as DNA, the CDR3 is TGTGCCAGCAGCTACGTGGGGGTCTACAATGAGCAGTTCTTC. Protein: CASSYVGVYNEQFF.

Many counts were recorded for this clonotype. The genes are TRBV2 and TRBJ2-1; 8 bases align to TRBD2. The trim removed 7 bases at V and 5 bases at J, leaving 7 bases unmatched. The germline CDR1 and CDR2 sequences are SNHLY and FYNNEI. This CDR3 has 14 amino acids. The CDR3 loop is CASTPGTRDNEQFF. The DNA for the CDR3 is TGTGCCAGCACCCCCGGGACTAGAGACAATGAGCAGTTCTTC.

This chain connects TRBV10-3 to TRBJ1-1; 8 bases are shared with TRBD1. The CDR3 is made up of 13 amino acids. J gave up 5 bases and V 10 bases, and 9 bases lay outside the gene matches. Germline CDR1 and CDR2: ENHRY and SYGVKD. CDR3 sequence reads: CATRQGLETEAFF. The CDR3 DNA reads TGTGCCACCCGACAGGGGTTAGAGACTGAAGCTTTCTTT.

This clonotype has a count of ten or more. The chain carries TRBV29-1 and TRBJ2-3; 14 bases are a match to TRBD2. The CDR3 totals 16 residues. Germline CDR1 and CDR2: SQVTM and ANQGSEA. The CDR3 sequence is CSLNRPGTSGSGTQYF. CDR3 nucleotides: TGCAGTCTTAACAGACCAGGGACTAGCGGGAGTGGTACGCAGTATTTT.

There are many counts of this clonotype. The rearrangement uses TRBV27 and TRBJ2-7; D unclear. CDR3 size: 15 residues. The V gene lost 9 bases and the J gene lost 3 bases, with 21 bases spanning the gap. Germline loops: CDR1 MNHEY, CDR2 SMNVEV (reference sequence). DNA of the CDR3: TGTGCCAGTACCTCAGCTTCAGTTCCCAACTACGAGCAGTACTTC. Translating gives CASTSASVPNYEQYF.

The chain links TRBV13 to TRBJ2-6, with D uncertain. The CDR3 has 15 amino acids. CDR1 PRHDT and CDR2 FYEKMQ come from the germline V gene (reference sequence). V lost 5 bases to trimming and J lost 0 bases, with 8 bases between them. The CDR3: CASSRPFSGANVLTF. CDR3 sequence (DNA): TGTGCCAGCAGCCGGCCGTTCTCTGGGGCCAACGTCCTGACTTTC. Full variable domain (rest looked up from reference TRBV13 and TRBJ2-6): AAGVIQSPRHLIKEKRETATLKCYPIPRHDTVYWYQQGPGQDPQFLISFYEKMQSDKGSIPDRFSAQQFSDYHSELNMSSLELGDSALYFCASSRPFSGANVLTFGAGSRLTVL.

This clonotype has a handful of counts. The chain couples TRBV15 to TRBJ1-1; weak D call: TRBD1 (5 bases). The CDR3 loop spans 13 amino acids. Germline CDR1 LNHNV, CDR2 YYDKDF (reference sequence). V lost 0 bases, J lost 11 bases, and 13 bases lay in between. CDR3 loop: CATSRERGVGAFF. The CDR3 bases are TGTGCCACCAGCAGAGAGCGGGGGGTTGGGGCTTTCTTT.